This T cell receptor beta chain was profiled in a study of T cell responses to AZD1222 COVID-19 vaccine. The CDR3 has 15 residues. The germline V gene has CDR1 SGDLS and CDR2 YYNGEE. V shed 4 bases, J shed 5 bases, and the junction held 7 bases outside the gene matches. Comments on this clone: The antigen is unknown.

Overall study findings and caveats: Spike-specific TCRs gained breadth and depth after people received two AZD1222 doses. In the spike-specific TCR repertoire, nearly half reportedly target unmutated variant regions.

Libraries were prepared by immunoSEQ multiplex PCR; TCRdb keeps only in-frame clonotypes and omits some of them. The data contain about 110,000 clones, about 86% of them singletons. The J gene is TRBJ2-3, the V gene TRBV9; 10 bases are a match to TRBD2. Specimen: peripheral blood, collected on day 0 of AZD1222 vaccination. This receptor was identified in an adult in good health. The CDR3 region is CASSPGLATGDTQYF. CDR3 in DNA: TGTGCCAGCAGCCCGGGACTAGCGACGGGAGATACGCAGTATTTT.